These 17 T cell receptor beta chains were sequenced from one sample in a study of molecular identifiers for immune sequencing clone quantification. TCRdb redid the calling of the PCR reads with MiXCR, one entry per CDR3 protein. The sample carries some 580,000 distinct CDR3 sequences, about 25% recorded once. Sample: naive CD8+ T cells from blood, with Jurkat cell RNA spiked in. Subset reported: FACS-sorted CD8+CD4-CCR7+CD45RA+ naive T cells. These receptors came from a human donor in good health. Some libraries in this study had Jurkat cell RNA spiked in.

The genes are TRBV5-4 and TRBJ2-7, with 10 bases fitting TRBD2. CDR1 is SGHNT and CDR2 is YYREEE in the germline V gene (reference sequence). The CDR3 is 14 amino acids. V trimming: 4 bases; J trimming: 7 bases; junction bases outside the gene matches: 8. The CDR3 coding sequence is TGTGCCAGCAGCCACGGGACTAGCGAAAGGGAGCAGTACTTC. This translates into CASSHGTSEREQYF.

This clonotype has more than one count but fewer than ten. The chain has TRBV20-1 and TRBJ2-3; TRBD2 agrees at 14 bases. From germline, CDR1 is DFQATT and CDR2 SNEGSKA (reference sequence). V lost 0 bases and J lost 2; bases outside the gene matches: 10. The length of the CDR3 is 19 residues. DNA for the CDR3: TGCAGTGCTAGAGACCCCCCCGGGACTAGCGGGAGACCCACAGATACGCAGTATTTT. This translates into CSARDPPGTSGRPTDTQYF.

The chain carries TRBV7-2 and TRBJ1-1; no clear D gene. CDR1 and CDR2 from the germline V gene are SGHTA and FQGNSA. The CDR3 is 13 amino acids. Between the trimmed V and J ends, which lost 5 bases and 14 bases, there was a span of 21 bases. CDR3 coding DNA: TGTGCCAGCAGCCCCCGGAGGGTTGCTGAACCATTCTTT. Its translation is CASSPRRVAEPFF.

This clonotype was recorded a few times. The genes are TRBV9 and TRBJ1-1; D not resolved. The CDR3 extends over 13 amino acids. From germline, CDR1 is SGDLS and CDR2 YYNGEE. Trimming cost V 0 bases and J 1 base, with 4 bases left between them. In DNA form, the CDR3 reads TGTGCCAGCAGCGTAGCCCGGAACACTGAAGCTTTCTTT. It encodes CASSVARNTEAFF.

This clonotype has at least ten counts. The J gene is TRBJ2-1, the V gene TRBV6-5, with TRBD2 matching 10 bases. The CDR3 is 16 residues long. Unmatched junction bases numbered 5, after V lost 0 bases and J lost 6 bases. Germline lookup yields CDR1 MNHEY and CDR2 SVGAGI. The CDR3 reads CASSYSSLAGANEQFF. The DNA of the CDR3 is TGTGCCAGCAGTTACTCGAGTCTAGCGGGAGCCAATGAGCAGTTCTTC.

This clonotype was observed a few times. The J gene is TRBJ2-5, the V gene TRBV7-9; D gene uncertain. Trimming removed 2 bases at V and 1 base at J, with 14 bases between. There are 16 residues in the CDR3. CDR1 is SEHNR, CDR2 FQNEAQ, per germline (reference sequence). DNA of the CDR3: TGTGCCAGCAGCTTATTGTCCCTTCTATCCCAAGAGACCCAGTACTTC. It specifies CASSLLSLLSQETQYF.

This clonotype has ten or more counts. This chain's CDR3 is CASRRVGGEKQETQYF. The DNA for the CDR3 is TGTGCCAGCAGGAGAGTCGGCGGGGAGAAACAAGAGACCCAGTACTTC. V usage is TRBV12-3 or TRBV12-4 and J usage is TRBJ2-5, with D maybe TRBD2 (6 bases). V lost 6 bases to trimming and J lost 2 bases, with 19 bases between them. The CDR3 totals 16 residues.

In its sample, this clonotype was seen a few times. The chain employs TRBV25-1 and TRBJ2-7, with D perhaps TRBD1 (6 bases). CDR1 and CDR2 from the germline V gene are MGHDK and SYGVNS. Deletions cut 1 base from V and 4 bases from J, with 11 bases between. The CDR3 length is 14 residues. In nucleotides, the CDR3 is TGTGCCAGCAGTGAATCGCAGGGGATATACGAGCAGTACTTC. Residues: CASSESQGIYEQYF.

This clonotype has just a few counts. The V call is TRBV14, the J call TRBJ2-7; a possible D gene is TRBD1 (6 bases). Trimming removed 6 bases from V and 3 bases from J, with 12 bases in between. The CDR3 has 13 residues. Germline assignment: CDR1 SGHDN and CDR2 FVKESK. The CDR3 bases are TGTGCCAGCAGTACAGGGATCGACTACGAGCAGTACTTC. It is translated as CASSTGIDYEQYF.

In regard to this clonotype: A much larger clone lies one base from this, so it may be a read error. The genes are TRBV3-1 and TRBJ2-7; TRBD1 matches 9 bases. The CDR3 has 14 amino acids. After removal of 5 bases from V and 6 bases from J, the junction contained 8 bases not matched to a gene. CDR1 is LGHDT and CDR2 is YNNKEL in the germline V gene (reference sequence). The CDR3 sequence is CASSYEQGAFEQYF. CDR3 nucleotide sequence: TGTGCCAGCAGCTATGAACAGGGGGCATTCGAGCAGTACTTC.

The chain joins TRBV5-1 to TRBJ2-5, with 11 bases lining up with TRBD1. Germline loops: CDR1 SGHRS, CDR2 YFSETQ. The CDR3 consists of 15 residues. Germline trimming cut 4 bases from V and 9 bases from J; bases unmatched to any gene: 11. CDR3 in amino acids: CASSPGQGAWEPQYF. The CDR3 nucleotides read TGCGCCAGCAGCCCCGGACAGGGGGCATGGGAGCCCCAGTACTTC.

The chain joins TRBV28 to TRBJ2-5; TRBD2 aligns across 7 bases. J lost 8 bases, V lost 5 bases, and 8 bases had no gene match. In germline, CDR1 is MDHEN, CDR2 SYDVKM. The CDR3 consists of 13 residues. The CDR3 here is CASSPSGGVTQYF. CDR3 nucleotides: TGTGCCAGCAGTCCGTCTGGGGGGGTAACCCAGTACTTC.

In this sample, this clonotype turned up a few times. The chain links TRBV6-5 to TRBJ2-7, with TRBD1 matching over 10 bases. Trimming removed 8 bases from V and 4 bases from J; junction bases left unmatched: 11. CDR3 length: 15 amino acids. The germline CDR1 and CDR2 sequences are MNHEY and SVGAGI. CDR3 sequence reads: CASRTSTGGVYEQYF. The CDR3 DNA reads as TGTGCCAGCCGTACATCGACAGGGGGCGTGTACGAGCAGTACTTC.

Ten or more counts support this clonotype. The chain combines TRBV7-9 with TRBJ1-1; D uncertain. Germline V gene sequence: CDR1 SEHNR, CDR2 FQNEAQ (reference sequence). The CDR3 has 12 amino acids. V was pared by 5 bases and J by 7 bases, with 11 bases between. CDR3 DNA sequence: TGTGCCAGCAGCCCGCCAGAGATTGAAGCTTTCTTT. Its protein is CASSPPEIEAFF.

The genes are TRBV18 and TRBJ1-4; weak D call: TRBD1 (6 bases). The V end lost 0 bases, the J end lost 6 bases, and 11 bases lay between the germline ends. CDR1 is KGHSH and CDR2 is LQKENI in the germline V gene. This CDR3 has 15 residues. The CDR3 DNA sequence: TGTGCCAGCTCACCACCGTGGGCAGGGGATGAAAAACTGTTTTTT. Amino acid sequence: CASSPPWAGDEKLFF. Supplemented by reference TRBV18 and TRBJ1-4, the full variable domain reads NAGVMQNPRHLVRRRGQEARLRCSPMKGHSHVYWYRQLPEEGLKFMVYLQKENIIDESGMPKERFSAEFPKEGPSILRIQQVVRGDSAAYFCASSPPWAGDEKLFFGSGTQLSVL.

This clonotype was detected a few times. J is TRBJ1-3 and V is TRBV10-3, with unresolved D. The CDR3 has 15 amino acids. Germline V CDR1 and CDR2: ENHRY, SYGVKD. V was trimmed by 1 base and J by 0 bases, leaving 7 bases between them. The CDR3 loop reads CAISELGNSGNTIYF. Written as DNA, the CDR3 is TGTGCCATCAGTGAGTTGGGCAACTCTGGAAACACCATATATTTT.

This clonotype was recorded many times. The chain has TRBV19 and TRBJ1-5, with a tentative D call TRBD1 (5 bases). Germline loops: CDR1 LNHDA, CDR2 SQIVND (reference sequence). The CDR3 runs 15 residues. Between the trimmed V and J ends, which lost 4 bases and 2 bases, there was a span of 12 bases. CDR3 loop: CASSTGVWGNQPQHF. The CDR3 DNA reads TGTGCCAGTAGTACGGGGGTCTGGGGCAATCAGCCCCAGCATTTT.